A single sample gave rise to the 9 T cell receptor beta chains below, sequenced in a study of shared clonotypes between healthy human individuals (dated by TCRdb to about 2020). CD8 naive samples were obtained by positive selection for CCR7 among CD45RO-negative cells, yielding a CD45RA+CCR7+ population from which TemRA cells were excluded. Library preparation was by the immunoSEQ multiplex PCR assay. What TCRdb holds here is the immuneACCESS table cut down to in-frame rearrangements. Part of the clones is not present; checked against another copy, under half of the missing clones reflect an unresolved V gene, and the others are unexplained. The sample data list 1.5 million to 2.5 million clones, and about 94% of these were observed just once. Of the sample, roughly 1% falls within the top ten clones. Sequencing used naive CD8+ T cells sorted from blood. Taken with the paper, the label for cell subset or site translates to: CD45RA+CCR7+. The receptor set was obtained from a man between 18 and 29 years old in good health.

This rearrangement joins TRBV19 to TRBJ1-1; 9 bases fit TRBD1. Losses at the gene ends were 5 bases for V and 3 bases for J; bases not matched to a gene: 16. The CDR3 runs 18 residues. Germline values: CDR1 LNHDA, CDR2 SQIVND (reference sequence). The CDR3 loop reads CASSVDRDRDLRDTEAFF. CDR3 sequence (DNA): TGTGCCAGTAGTGTGGACCGGGACAGGGATCTGAGGGACACTGAAGCTTTCTTT. Based on the CDR3 plus reference TRBV19 and TRBJ1-1, the full variable domain is DGGITQSPKYLFRKEGQNVTLSCEQNLNHDAMYWYRQDPGQGLRLIYYSQIVNDFQKGDIAEGYSVSREKKESFPLTVTSAQKNPTAFYLCASSVDRDRDLRDTEAFFGQGTRLTVV.

The CDR3 nucleotides read TGTGCCAGCAGCGAAACTAGCGGGGGTCCTCAGTACTTC. Encoded protein: CASSETSGGPQYF. This chain uses TRBV9 with TRBJ2-7, with TRBD2 identical over 11 bases. The CDR3 runs to 13 residues. The V gene's germline CDR1 is SGDLS and CDR2 YYNGEE. V dropped 3 bases and J dropped 10; count of bases not matched to a gene: 6.

Details on this clone: The same CDR3 is also encoded by other DNA sequences in this sample. This chain uses TRBV5-6 with TRBJ1-1; D not resolved. The CDR3 consists of 13 residues. In germline, CDR1 is SGHDT, CDR2 YYEEEE. Trimming took off 4 bases at V and 0 bases at J, with 7 bases between the two ends. The CDR3 DNA reads as TGTGCCAGCAGCCCGACTTTGAACACTGAAGCTTTCTTT. This translates into CASSPTLNTEAFF.

The chain employs TRBV7-9 and TRBJ2-5; D unresolved. The CDR3 is 16 amino acids. CDR1 is SEHNR, CDR2 FQNEAQ, per germline (reference sequence). V lost 1 base and J lost 4, with 16 bases in between. The CDR3 DNA is TGTGCCAGCAGCTTAGAGTCCTACCCTCGCGGAGAGACCCAGTACTTC. This translates into CASSLESYPRGETQYF. Supplemented by reference TRBV7-9 and TRBJ2-5, the full variable domain reads DTGVSQNPRHKITKRGQNVTFRCDPISEHNRLYWYRQTLGQGPEFLTYFQNEAQLEKSRLLSDRFSAERPKGSFSTLEIQRTEQGDSAMYLCASSLESYPRGETQYFGPGTRLLVL.

The chain links TRBV13 to TRBJ2-1; TRBD1 agrees at 8 bases. This CDR3 spans 15 amino acids. The V gene's germline CDR1 is PRHDT and CDR2 FYEKMQ (reference sequence). V lost 7 bases, J lost 1 base, and 6 bases stayed unmatched. Here the CDR3 reads CASKQQGDSYNEQFF. CDR3 coding DNA: TGTGCCAGCAAACAACAGGGGGATTCCTACAATGAGCAGTTCTTC.

The chain uses TRBV5-6 and TRBJ1-4, with D possibly being TRBD1 (5 bases). This CDR3 spans 15 amino acids. The germline gives CDR1 SGHDT, CDR2 YYEEEE. Trimming removed 5 bases from V and 1 base from J, with 12 bases in between. CDR3 nucleotides: TGTGCCAGCAGTTTAAGGCAGGGAACTAATGAAAAACTGTTTTTT. It codes for CASSLRQGTNEKLFF.

Of note for this clone: Other DNA variants within this sample encode the same CDR3. The CDR3 nucleotides are TGTGCCAGCAGTTTAGCCCCTTCCTACGAGCAGTACTTC. Residues: CASSLAPSYEQYF. The chain couples TRBV27 to TRBJ2-7; no clear D gene. Germline loops: CDR1 MNHEY, CDR2 SMNVEV (reference sequence). CDR3 size: 13 residues. Trimming cost V 2 bases and J 1 base, with 6 bases left between them.

The chain uses TRBV4-3 and TRBJ1-1; D remains ambiguous. V was clipped by 2 bases and J by 1 base, with 14 bases between them. This CDR3 comprises 16 residues. Germline loops: CDR1 LGHNA, CDR2 YSLEER. CDR3 protein: CASSQRGFEENTEAFF. CDR3 sequence (DNA): TGCGCCAGCAGCCAAAGAGGGTTCGAAGAGAACACTGAAGCTTTCTTT.

This rearrangement joins TRBV29-1 to TRBJ2-1; TRBD1 matches at 9 bases. Trimming took 7 bases from V and 2 from J; bases not matched to a gene: 6. The CDR3 spans 14 residues. The germline CDR1 and CDR2 sequences are SQVTM and ANQGSEA. The CDR3 DNA sequence: TGCAGCGGGCGGACAGGGGAAACCTACAATGAGCAGTTCTTC. Translating gives CSGRTGETYNEQFF.